The clone carrying this T cell receptor beta chain was seen more than once but under ten times. Germline V gene data show CDR1 as DFQATT and CDR2 as SNEGSKA (reference sequence). V lost 3 bases, J lost 1 base, and 4 bases stayed unmatched. The CDR3 runs to 14 residues. This entry belongs to a study of regulatory T cells in long-lasting Graves disease. For TCR beta, libraries came from iRepertoire HTBI primers and Arm-PCR of CDR3 regions. One entry per CDR3 protein results from TCRdb running MiXCR on the multiplex PCR reads. The data contain 400,000 to 650,000 distinct CDR3 sequences, 16% of them singletons. Time point given: newly diagnosed GD, antithyroid drugs for less than 3 months. Following extraction of RNA from PBMCs, that RNA was used to make the TCR library. The same specimen was also included in a second study, on T cells in Graves' hyperthyroidism and ophthalmopathy.

This chain links TRBV20-1 with TRBJ2-3; 7 bases match TRBD2. This sequence was found in a woman aged 35-65 years with Graves disease. The source was peripheral blood mononuclear cells (PBMCs), collected at new diagnosis, from a patient treated with antithyroid drugs. CDR3 sequence: CSARATSGTDTQYF. In DNA, the CDR3 is TGCAGTGCTAGGGCCACTAGCGGCACAGATACGCAGTATTTT.